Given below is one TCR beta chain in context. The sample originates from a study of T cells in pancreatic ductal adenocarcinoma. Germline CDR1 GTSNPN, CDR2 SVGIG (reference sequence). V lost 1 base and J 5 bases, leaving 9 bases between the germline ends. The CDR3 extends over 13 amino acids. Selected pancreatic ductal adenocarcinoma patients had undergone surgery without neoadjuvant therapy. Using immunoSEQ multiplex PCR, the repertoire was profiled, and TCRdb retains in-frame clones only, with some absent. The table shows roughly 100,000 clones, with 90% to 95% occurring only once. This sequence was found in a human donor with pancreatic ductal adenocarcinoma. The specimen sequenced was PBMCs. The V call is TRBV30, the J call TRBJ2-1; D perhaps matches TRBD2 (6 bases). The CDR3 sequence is CAWSGLANNEQFF. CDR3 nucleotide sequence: TGTGCCTGGAGTGGGCTAGCGAACAATGAGCAGTTCTTC.